The sequence of this T cell receptor (beta chain) was determined in a study of regulatory T cells in long-lasting Graves disease. This clonotype has a count of ten or more. Its antigen is unknown. Indicated time point: persistent/refractory GD, antithyroid drugs over 5 years with positive TRAb. RNA from PBMCs was the source of the TCR library. Findings and limits, study-wide: Sampling was limited to peripheral blood rather than thyroid tissue. Persistent disease favored TRBV28, TRBJ1-2 and TRBJ2-5.

Investigators prepared the TCR beta libraries by applying iRepertoire HTBI primers and Arm-PCR of CDR3 regions. Using its own MiXCR run on the multiplex PCR reads, TCRdb lists one record per CDR3 protein. The sample contains approximately 690,000 distinct CDR3 sequences, about 32% of which appear only once. Germline V gene sequence: CDR1 GTSNPN, CDR2 SVGIG (reference sequence). This CDR3 region has 16 residues. Trimming left V 5 bases short and J 0 bases short, with 19 bases between. The chain combines TRBV30 with TRBJ1-2; D is uncertain. The sample here was peripheral blood mononuclear cells (PBMCs), taken when the disease was refractory, from a patient treated with antithyroid drugs. This TCR came from a female donor with Graves disease. The CDR3 is CAWDRGIRDSNYGYTF. The CDR3 DNA reads TGTGCCTGGGATCGTGGAATAAGAGACTCTAACTATGGCTACACCTTC.